Listed here are 20 T cell receptor beta chains from one sample, sequenced in a study of neoadjuvant anti-PD-1 for oral cavity cancer (dated by TCRdb to about 2021). This specimen's time point label, per the study, means: before neoadjuvant nivolumab. Library method: the immunoSEQ multiplex PCR assay. TCRdb holds this immuneACCESS table with in-frame rearrangements only. Some clones are missing; in checked studies, unresolved V genes explain under half, and the rest has no known cause. The sample yields approximately 7,200 clones; roughly 46% were counted once. Under 30% of the sample lies in the top ten. The material sequenced was tumor tissue, taken before nivolumab (anti-PD-1) treatment. The origin of the receptors is a person aged 35-80 years with oral cavity squamous cell carcinoma.

This chain uses TRBV4-3 with TRBJ1-4; TRBD1 agrees at 9 bases. The CDR3 runs to 17 residues. Per germline, CDR1 LGHNA and CDR2 YSLEER. V was pared by 3 bases and J by 7 bases, with 12 bases of the junction left unmatched. CDR3 loop: CASSQPGTGRGGEKLFF. The CDR3 DNA follows: TGCGCCAGCAGCCAGCCCGGGACAGGGAGAGGGGGTGAAAAACTGTTTTTT.

Note on this clone: One end of the junction does not line up with germline, which may come from a read error. For the CDR3, the DNA is TGTGCCAGCAGTTTGGGAATCCAAGAGACCCAGTACTTC. This translates into CASSLGIQETQYF. The rearrangement joins TRBV5-5 to TRBJ2-5; no firm D call. Germline CDR1 SGHKS, CDR2 YYEKEE (reference sequence). The CDR3 is 13 residues long. The full variable domain, its missing parts supplied by reference TRBV5-5 and TRBJ2-5, is DAGVTQSPTHLIKTRGQQVTLRCSPISGHKSVSWYQQVLGQGPQFIFQYYEKEERGRGNFPDRFSARQFPNYSSELNVNALLLGDSALYLCASSLGIQETQYFGPGTRLLVL.

The chain is built from TRBV2 and TRBJ1-1; D is possibly TRBD1 (5 bases). The CDR3 covers 14 residues. Deletions cut 6 bases from V and 1 base from J, with 12 bases between. Germline values: CDR1 SNHLY, CDR2 FYNNEI. CDR3 in amino acids: CASRGLGGNTEAFF. The CDR3 region has the DNA TGTGCCAGCAGGGGACTGGGAGGGAACACTGAAGCTTTCTTT.

This chain joins TRBV5-1 and TRBJ2-3; TRBD2 matches 7 bases. J gave up 6 bases and V 0 bases, and 4 bases lay outside the gene matches. The germline CDR1 and CDR2 sequences are SGHRS and YFSETQ. CDR3 length equals 14 residues. CDR3 sequence (DNA): TGCGCCAGCAGCTTGGACACCGGGGGGGATACGCAGTATTTT. Protein sequence: CASSLDTGGDTQYF.

The chain links TRBV2 to TRBJ1-5, with D uncertain. This CDR3 region has 14 residues. Trimming cost V 0 bases and J 5 bases, with 8 bases left between them. CDR1 is SNHLY, CDR2 FYNNEI, per germline. Here the CDR3 reads CASSEANRDQPQHF. In nucleotides, the CDR3 is TGTGCCAGCAGTGAAGCAAACCGGGATCAGCCCCAGCATTTT.

This clone showed up just a few times. The CDR3 region is CASSLEGQGNEKLFF. In DNA, the CDR3 is TGCGCCAGCAGCTTAGAAGGGCAGGGGAATGAAAAACTGTTTTTT. The chain has TRBV5-1 and TRBJ1-4; tentative D call: TRBD1 (6 bases). Looked up from germline, CDR1 is SGHRS and CDR2 is YFSETQ. CDR3 length equals 15 residues. The V end lost 2 bases, the J end lost 5 bases, and 13 bases lay between the germline ends.

The V gene is TRBV14, the J gene TRBJ2-7; the D gene is possibly TRBD2 (5 bases). In germline, CDR1 is SGHDN, CDR2 FVKESK. V gave up 0 bases and J gave up 0 bases, with 15 bases separating them. This CDR3 comprises 17 residues. The CDR3 DNA sequence: TGTGCCAGCAGCCAAGATGAGCGACGGGAATTCTCCTACGAGCAGTACTTC. It encodes CASSQDERREFSYEQYF.

V is TRBV5-1 and J is TRBJ2-7; 11 nucleotides match TRBD2. The CDR3 extends over 14 amino acids. With V trimmed by 4 bases and J by 4 bases, 4 bases remained unmatched. CDR1 and CDR2 (germline): SGHRS, YFSETQ. The CDR3: CASSSSGGAYEQYF. The CDR3 DNA follows: TGCGCCAGCAGCAGTAGCGGGGGGGCTTACGAGCAGTACTTC.

In DNA form, the CDR3 reads TGTGCCAGCAGCCCCCGAAACGGGGACACTGAAGCTTTCTTT. The encoded protein is CASSPRNGDTEAFF. This chain joins TRBV11-2 and TRBJ1-1; D is unresolved. Trimming took off 5 bases at V and 3 bases at J, with 13 bases between the two ends. The germline gives CDR1 SGHAT, CDR2 FQNNGV. This CDR3 has 14 residues.

The chain recombines TRBV27 with TRBJ1-2, with a possible D match to TRBD1 (6 bases). Germline V gives CDR1 MNHEY, CDR2 SMNVEV (reference sequence). V lost 3 bases and J lost 7, with 21 bases in between. CDR3 size: 16 residues. The CDR3, as DNA: TGTGCCAGCAGTTTTGTGGGGGCGTCAGATTCATTTGGCTACACCTTC. This encodes CASSFVGASDSFGYTF.

The genes are TRBV9 and TRBJ2-2; no clear D gene. The germline CDR1 and CDR2 sequences are SGDLS and YYNGEE. The CDR3 has 17 amino acids. V was shortened by 3 bases and J by 3 bases, with 18 bases between the two germline ends. CDR3 sequence (DNA): TGTGCCAGCAGCGGAAACCCGGGTCACTACGACACCGGGGAGCTGTTTTTT. Encoded protein: CASSGNPGHYDTGELFF.

The chain has TRBV4-1 and TRBJ2-6; the D gene is possibly TRBD1 (6 bases). Trimming pared 0 bases from V and 0 bases from J, leaving 12 bases between. CDR1 and CDR2 (germline): MGHRA, YSYEKL. CDR3 length equals 18 residues. CDR3 sequence: CASSQEGGYSSGANVLTF. In DNA form, the CDR3 reads TGCGCCAGCAGCCAAGAAGGGGGTTATAGCTCTGGGGCCAACGTCCTGACTTTC.

This chain's CDR3 is CASSPGTGQGTQYF. The CDR3 nucleotides read TGTGCCAGCAGCCCCGGGACAGGTCAGGGGACCCAGTACTTC. The J gene is TRBJ2-5, the V gene TRBV7-2; TRBD1 agrees at 8 bases. The CDR3 covers 14 residues. Germline-derived CDR1 and CDR2 are SGHTA and FQGNSA. V was pared by 5 bases and J by 7 bases, with 9 bases of the junction left unmatched.

V is TRBV18 and J is TRBJ2-3; D perhaps matches TRBD1 (6 bases). Germline CDR1 KGHSH, CDR2 LQKENI. V lost 2 bases to trimming and J lost 2 bases, with 14 bases between them. The CDR3 is 16 amino acids. CDR3 nucleotide sequence: TGTGCCAGCTCACCATACAGGGATTCGGTCACAGATACGCAGTATTTT. Amino acid sequence: CASSPYRDSVTDTQYF.

This rearrangement joins TRBV7-9 to TRBJ2-2; 8 nucleotides agree with TRBD1. After removal of 6 bases from V and 2 bases from J, the junction contained 5 bases not matched to a gene. From germline, CDR1 is SEHNR and CDR2 FQNEAQ (reference sequence). The CDR3 consists of 15 residues. The CDR3 DNA sequence: TGTGCCAGCAGGCCCGGGACAGGCAACACCGGGGAGCTGTTTTTT. Encoded protein: CASRPGTGNTGELFF.

This clone was seen more than once but under ten times. The CDR3 DNA reads TGTGCCAGCAGTGAAGCGACCGGGGGGGTTTCGGAGACCCAGTACTTC. It yields the protein CASSEATGGVSETQYF. This chain links TRBV6-1 with TRBJ2-5, with TRBD2 matching over 8 bases. Germline loops: CDR1 MNHNS, CDR2 SASEGT. This CDR3 is built from 16 residues. V was pared by 0 bases and J by 5 bases, with 8 bases of the junction left unmatched.

This clone appeared a few times. The V call is TRBV9, the J call TRBJ1-5; TRBD1 agrees at 10 bases. Germline CDR1 SGDLS, CDR2 YYNGEE. V trimming: 3 bases; J trimming: 0 bases; junction bases outside the gene matches: 3. The CDR3 extends over 16 amino acids. The CDR3 here is CASSAGTGDSNQPQHF. CDR3 nucleotides: TGTGCCAGCAGCGCCGGGACAGGGGATAGCAATCAGCCCCAGCATTTT.

This CDR3 reads CATEPRTGTGNSPLHF. The CDR3 coding sequence is TGTGCCACTGAACCCAGAACCGGGACAGGGAATTCACCCCTCCACTTT. The chain employs TRBV19 and TRBJ1-6; 9 nucleotides align to TRBD1. Trimming cost V 10 bases and J 7 bases; bases outside gene matches: 14. This CDR3 is built from 16 residues. CDR1 and CDR2 from the germline V gene are LNHDA and SQIVND (reference sequence).

There are a few counts of this clone. The rearrangement links TRBV11-2 to TRBJ2-1, with TRBD2 as a possible D gene (5 bases). The CDR3 is 11 residues long. V lost 4 bases to trimming and J lost 9 bases, with 7 bases between them. The germline CDR1 and CDR2 sequences are SGHAT and FQNNGV. The CDR3 bases are TGTGCCAGCAGCTCTGCGGGTGAGCAGTTCTTC. Translated: CASSSAGEQFF.

The chain couples TRBV2 to TRBJ2-1; D uncertain. CDR1 SNHLY and CDR2 FYNNEI come from the germline V gene. The V end lost 5 bases, the J end lost 6 bases, and 26 bases lay between the germline ends. The CDR3 loop spans 18 amino acids. CDR3 sequence: CASSPPPATGKWGNEQFF. CDR3 nucleotides: TGTGCCAGCAGTCCTCCCCCCGCAACGGGCAAATGGGGCAATGAGCAGTTCTTC.